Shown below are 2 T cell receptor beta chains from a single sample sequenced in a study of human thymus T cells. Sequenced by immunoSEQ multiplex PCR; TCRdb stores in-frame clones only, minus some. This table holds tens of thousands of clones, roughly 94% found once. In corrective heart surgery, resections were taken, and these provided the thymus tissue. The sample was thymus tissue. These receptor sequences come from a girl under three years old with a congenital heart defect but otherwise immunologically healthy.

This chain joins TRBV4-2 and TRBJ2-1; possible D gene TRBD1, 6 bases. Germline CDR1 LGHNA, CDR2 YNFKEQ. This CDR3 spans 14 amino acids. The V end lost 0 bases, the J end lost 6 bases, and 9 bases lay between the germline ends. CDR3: CASSQEDSPNEQFF. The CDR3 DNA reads TGTGCCAGCAGCCAAGAGGACAGCCCCAATGAGCAGTTCTTC.

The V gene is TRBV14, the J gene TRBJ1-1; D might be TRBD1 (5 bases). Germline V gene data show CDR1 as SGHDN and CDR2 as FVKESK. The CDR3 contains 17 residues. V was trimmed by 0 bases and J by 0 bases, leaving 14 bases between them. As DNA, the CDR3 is TGTGCCAGCAGCCAAGACGGCGTCGAGGGGATGAACACTGAAGCTTTCTTT. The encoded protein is CASSQDGVEGMNTEAFF.